This T cell receptor beta chain is drawn from a study of Graves' ophthalmopathy and Graves' hyperthyroidism. Per germline, CDR1 MNHNS and CDR2 SASEGT. CDR3 length equals 15 residues. The V end was cut by 3 bases, the J end by 8 bases, with 19 bases between. The table lists this clonotype with many counts. Scientists amplified the TCR beta CDR3 regions from RNA transcripts. The first-round RT-PCR employed HTBI primers together with the Qiagen OneStep RT-PCR kit. A multiplex PCR was then performed as the second round. TCRdb analysed the multiplex PCR reads with MiXCR anew, one entry per CDR3 protein. There are roughly 420,000 distinct CDR3 sequences in the sample; roughly 21% occur only once, and more than 2.5% lies in the top ten.

Input material: peripheral blood. This chain uses TRBV6-1 with TRBJ1-2, with unresolved D. The clonotype comes from a woman between 18 and 29 years old with stable Graves' hyperthyroidism. The CDR3 spells CASSDETGAVYGYTF. The CDR3 coding sequence is TGTGCCAGCAGTGACGAGACCGGAGCAGTCTACGGCTACACCTTC.